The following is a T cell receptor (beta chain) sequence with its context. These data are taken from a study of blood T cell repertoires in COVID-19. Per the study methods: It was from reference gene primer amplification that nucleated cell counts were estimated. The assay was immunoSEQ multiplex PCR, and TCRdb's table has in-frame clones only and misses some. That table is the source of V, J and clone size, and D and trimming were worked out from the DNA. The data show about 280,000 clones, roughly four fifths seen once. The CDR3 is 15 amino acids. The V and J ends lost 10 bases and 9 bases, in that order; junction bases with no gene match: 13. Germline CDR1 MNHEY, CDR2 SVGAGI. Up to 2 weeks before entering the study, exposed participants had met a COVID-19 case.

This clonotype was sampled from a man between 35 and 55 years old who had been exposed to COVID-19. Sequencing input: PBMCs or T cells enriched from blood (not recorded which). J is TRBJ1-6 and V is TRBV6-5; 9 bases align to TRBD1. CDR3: CATMLGQGTVSPLHF. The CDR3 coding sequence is TGTGCCACCATGTTGGGACAGGGAACGGTTTCACCCCTCCACTTT.